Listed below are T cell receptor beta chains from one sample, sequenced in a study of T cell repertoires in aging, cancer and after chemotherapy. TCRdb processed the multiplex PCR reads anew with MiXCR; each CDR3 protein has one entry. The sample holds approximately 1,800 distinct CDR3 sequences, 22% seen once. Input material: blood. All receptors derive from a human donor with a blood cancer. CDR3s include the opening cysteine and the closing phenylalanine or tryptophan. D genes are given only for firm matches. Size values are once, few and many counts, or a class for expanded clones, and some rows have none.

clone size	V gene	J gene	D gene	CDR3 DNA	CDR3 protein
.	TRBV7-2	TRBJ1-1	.	TGTGCCAGCAGCCCGGCGGGATGGATGACTGAAGCTTTCTTT	CASSPAGWMTEAFF
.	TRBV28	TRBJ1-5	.	TGTGCCAGCAGCCTAGGAGTGGGGGGGAGCCAGCCCCAGCATTTT	CASSLGVGGSQPQHF
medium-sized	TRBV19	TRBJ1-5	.	TGTGCCAGTACCTCACAGGTTAGCAATCAGCCCCAGCATTTT	CASTSQVSNQPQHF
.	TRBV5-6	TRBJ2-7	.	TGTGCCAGCAGCTTGATCGGGAGTGAAGAGCAGTACTTC	CASSLIGSEEQYF
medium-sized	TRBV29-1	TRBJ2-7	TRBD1	TGCAGCGTATCCGGGACAGAGAGCTCCTACGAGCAGTACTTC	CSVSGTESSYEQYF
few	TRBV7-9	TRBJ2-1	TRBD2	TGTGCCAGCAGCTCCTTAGCGGGTTCCTACAATGAGCAGTTCTTC	CASSSLAGSYNEQFF
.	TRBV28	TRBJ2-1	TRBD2	TGTGCCAGCAGTTCCAACCTAGCGGGAGGTTACAATGAGCAGTTCTTC	CASSSNLAGGYNEQFF
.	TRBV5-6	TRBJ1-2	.	TGTGCCAGCAGCTCCGACCGAGCTAACTATGGCTACACCTTC	CASSSDRANYGYTF
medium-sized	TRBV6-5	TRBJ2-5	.	TGTGCCAGCAGTTACTCGGGGGGCAGAGGAGAGACCCAGTACTTC	CASSYSGGRGETQYF
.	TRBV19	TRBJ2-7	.	TGTGCCAGTAGTATCATAGGCTACTTCGAGCAGTACTTC	CASSIIGYFEQYF
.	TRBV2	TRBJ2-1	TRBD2	TGTGCCAGCACCGAATTAGGGACTAGCGGGAGAGGGGGGTACAATGAGCAGTTCTTC	CASTELGTSGRGGYNEQFF
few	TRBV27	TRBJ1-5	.	TGTGCCAGCAGTTTACAGAGTAATCAGCCCCAGCATTTT	CASSLQSNQPQHF
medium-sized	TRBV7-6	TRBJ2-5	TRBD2	TGTGCCAGCAGCTTGACTAGCGGGGGCCCGGAGACCCAGTACTTC	CASSLTSGGPETQYF
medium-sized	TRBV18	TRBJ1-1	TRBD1	TGTGCCAGCTCACCAGCAGGGGGCACGGCTGAAGCTTTCTTT	CASSPAGGTAEAFF
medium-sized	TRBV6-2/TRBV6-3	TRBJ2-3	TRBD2	TGTGCCAGCAGTTACGCGACTAGCGGTCAGGTGGGGAGCACAGATACGCAGTATTTT	CASSYATSGQVGSTDTQYF
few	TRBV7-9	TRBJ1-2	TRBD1	TGTGCCAGCAGCATCCGGGACAGGGCACGCTACACCTTC	CASSIRDRARYTF
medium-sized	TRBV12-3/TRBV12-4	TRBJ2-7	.	TGTGCCAGCAGTTCGGGGACCTACGAGCAGTACTTC	CASSSGTYEQYF
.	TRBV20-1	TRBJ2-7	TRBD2	TGCAGTGCTAGACCGGGGACTAGCGGGAGGGCGGCCGAGCAGTACTTC	CSARPGTSGRAAEQYF
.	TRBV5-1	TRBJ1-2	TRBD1	TGCGCCAGCAGCTTGGGGAGACAGGGAAACCTCATAAGTGGCTACACCTTC	CASSLGRQGNLISGYTF
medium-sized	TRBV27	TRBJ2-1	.	TGTGCCAGCAGTTTCGGGAGCTACAATGAGCAGTTCTTC	CASSFGSYNEQFF
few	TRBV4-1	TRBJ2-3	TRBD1	TGCGCCAGCAGCCCGTTACAGGGGGTAGATACGCAGTATTTT	CASSPLQGVDTQYF
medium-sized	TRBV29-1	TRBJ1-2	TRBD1	TGCAGCGTGAAGACAGGGTCCTTTAATGGCTACACCTTC	CSVKTGSFNGYTF
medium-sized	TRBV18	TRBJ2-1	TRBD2	TGTGCCAGCTCAGAGACTAGCGGACTGAACAATGAGCAGTTCTTC	CASSETSGLNNEQFF
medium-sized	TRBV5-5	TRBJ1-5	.	TGTGCCAGCAGCTTTATCGGGAGGGACAATCAGCCCCAGCATTTT	CASSFIGRDNQPQHF